This is a list of T cell receptor beta chains from one sample in a study of radiotherapy plus CTLA-4 blockade in lung cancer. TCRdb's table, derived via immunoSEQ multiplex PCR, lists solely in-frame clones and lacks some. The repertoire has some 74,000 clones, 78% of them found once; the top ten carry 7% to 8%. The sample in question was peripheral blood, obtained from a patient treated with radiotherapy plus ipilimumab. These TCRs come from a human donor with non-small cell lung cancer who had a complete response to radiotherapy plus ipilimumab. Each CDR3 is given with its conserved first and last residue. The D gene is left open where the match is weak. The size of a clone is reported for some rows only, either as once, few or many, or as a class for expanded clones.

j_gene	abundance	v_gene	d_gene	CDR3nt	CDR3aa
TRBJ1-2	NA	TRBV7-2	NA	TGTGCCAGCAGCTTAGTTCCTTCTGCCCATGGAGCGACGCTCGGCTACACCTTC	CASSLVPSAHGATLGYTF
TRBJ2-5	few	TRBV6-5	NA	TGTGCCAGCAGTTACTCGAGGCGGTCTGGAGAGACCCAGTACTTC	CASSYSRRSGETQYF
TRBJ1-1	NA	TRBV7-9	TRBD1	TGTGCCAGCAGCTCCGGACAGGGAGTGATGATGAACACTGAAGCTTTCTTT	CASSSGQGVMMNTEAFF
TRBJ2-6	NA	TRBV7-9	NA	TGTGCCAGCAGCCAGGACCTTTTTGGGGCCAACGTCCTGACTTTC	CASSQDLFGANVLTF
TRBJ1-2	NA	TRBV18	TRBD1	TGTGCCAGCTCACCACCCGGCAGGGGGATCCCAAACTATGGCTACACCTTC	CASSPPGRGIPNYGYTF
TRBJ2-1	once	TRBV27	TRBD2	TGTGCCAGCTCCCGAGGGACTAGCGGGACCTACAATGAGCAGTTCTTC	CASSRGTSGTYNEQFF
TRBJ1-1	NA	TRBV7-9	NA	TGTGCCAGCTATCTCATGAACACTGAAGCTTTCTTT	CASYLMNTEAFF
TRBJ2-3	NA	TRBV6-6	NA	TGTGCCAGCAGTTACGCAGACATGGAGATCACAGATACGCAGTATTTT	CASSYADMEITDTQYF
TRBJ1-2	NA	TRBV13	TRBD1	TGTGCCAGCAGCCAGGACAGGGCCTCTGGCTACACCTTC	CASSQDRASGYTF
TRBJ2-7	NA	TRBV27	TRBD1	TGTGCCAGCAGTCCAGGGGACAGGGGCTTCTACGAGCAGTACTTC	CASSPGDRGFYEQYF
TRBJ2-5	NA	TRBV15	NA	TGTGCCACCAGCAGAGGGCAGCAAAGGCAAGAGACCCAGTACTTC	CATSRGQQRQETQYF
TRBJ1-2	NA	TRBV15	NA	TGTGCCACCAGTGAAGGGGCCGACTATGGCTACACCTTC	CATSEGADYGYTF
TRBJ1-3	medium-sized	TRBV7-2	NA	TGTGCCAGCAGCTTACAAAGGGTCTCTGGAAACACCATATATTTT	CASSLQRVSGNTIYF
TRBJ2-2	once	TRBV6-4	NA	TGTGCCAGCAGTGCTGTAGGGACGAACACCGGGGAGCTGTTTTTT	CASSAVGTNTGELFF
TRBJ1-4	once	TRBV7-2	NA	TGTGCCAGCAGCTCTAGCGGACAGGAAAAACTGTTTTTT	CASSSSGQEKLFF
TRBJ1-6	few	TRBV28	NA	TGTGCCAGCAGTTTAGTACAGTCTAATTCACCCCTCCACTTT	CASSLVQSNSPLHF
TRBJ1-2	NA	TRBV2	NA	TGTGCCAGCGAGGACACAGCTAACTATGGCTACACCTTC	CASEDTANYGYTF
TRBJ2-6	NA	TRBV7-2	NA	TGTGCCAGCAGCTCCTACGAATTGGGGTTGGTCTGGGCCAACGTCCTGACTTTC	CASSSYELGLVWANVLTF
TRBJ1-2	NA	TRBV5-6	TRBD1	TGTGCCAGCATTATTAAAGACAGGGGGCCCAACTATGGCTACACCTTC	CASIIKDRGPNYGYTF
TRBJ1-1	NA	TRBV30	NA	TGTGCCTGGAGCTGGAAAGAGGGCACTGAAGCTTTCTTT	CAWSWKEGTEAFF
TRBJ2-1	once	TRBV18	TRBD2	TGTGCCAGCTCACCGACGGCGGGGGGTGGTGAGCAGTTCTTC	CASSPTAGGGEQFF
TRBJ1-1	NA	TRBV6-5	NA	TGTGCCAGCATCCAACACGGTAATGCGAACACTGAAGCTTTCTTT	CASIQHGNANTEAFF
TRBJ2-1	NA	TRBV6-1	TRBD2	TGTGCCAGCAGAGTAGTAGCGGGGGGGAATGAGCAGTTCTTC	CASRVVAGGNEQFF
TRBJ2-2	NA	TRBV10-1	NA	TGCGCCAGCAGTGAGTCTAGAATCGCGAACACCGGGGAGCTGTTTTTT	CASSESRIANTGELFF
TRBJ2-7	NA	TRBV6-6	NA	TGTGCCAGCAGCCCCGGGATCTCCTACGAGCAGTACTTC	CASSPGISYEQYF
TRBJ2-4	NA	TRBV30	NA	TGTGCCTGGGAGAGGGCTAGCGTCAAAAACATTCAGTACTTC	CAWERASVKNIQYF
TRBJ1-3	NA	TRBV18	TRBD1	TGTGCCAGCTCACCACCGAGGACAGGAGGAAACACCATATATTTT	CASSPPRTGGNTIYF
TRBJ2-7	NA	TRBV7-8	NA	TGTGCCAGCAGCCGCCGGGGTTCCTACGAGCAGTACTTC	CASSRRGSYEQYF
TRBJ1-2	NA	TRBV5-4	NA	TGTGCCAGCAGCTCACCTGGGGCTGTGGATGGCTACACCTTC	CASSSPGAVDGYTF
TRBJ1-6	NA	TRBV5-6	NA	TGTGCCAGCAGCTTGGCGGGCACCTATAATTCACCCCTCCACTTT	CASSLAGTYNSPLHF
TRBJ2-3	NA	TRBV7-2	TRBD2	TGTGCCAGCAGCCCAGGGGCTAGCGGGAGGGCCTATGGCACAGATACGCAGTATTTT	CASSPGASGRAYGTDTQYF
TRBJ2-1	once	TRBV14	TRBD2	TGTGCCAGCAGCCAAGTCCGCGGGAGGGCCTACAATGAGCAGTTCTTC	CASSQVRGRAYNEQFF
TRBJ1-2	few	TRBV4-3	TRBD1	TGCGCCAGCAGCCAGGGACAGACTAACTATGGCTACACCTTC	CASSQGQTNYGYTF
TRBJ2-1	NA	TRBV23-1	TRBD1	TGCGCCAGCAGTCAGAGGGACAGGTCGTTCGACAATGAGCAGTTCTTC	CASSQRDRSFDNEQFF
TRBJ1-1	NA	TRBV19	NA	TGTGCGGTGGGTACGAATACTATGAACACTGAAGCTTTCTTT	CAVGTNTMNTEAFF
TRBJ2-3	few	TRBV5-1	TRBD2	TGCGCCAGCAGCTTGGGACTAGCGGGGGGCATAACAGATACGCAGTATTTT	CASSLGLAGGITDTQYF
TRBJ1-1	few	TRBV4-1	NA	TGCGCCAGCAGCCCCACCCCGGGGTTAGAAGCTTTCTTT	CASSPTPGLEAFF
TRBJ2-5	NA	TRBV18	NA	TGTGCCAGCTCAGCAACGGCCTACCAAGAGACCCAGTACTTC	CASSATAYQETQYF
TRBJ2-3	NA	TRBV7-9	TRBD2	TGTGCCAGCAGCTTTTGGACTAGTACGACACGGGGGACAGATACGCAGTATTTT	CASSFWTSTTRGTDTQYF
TRBJ2-3	NA	TRBV5-1	NA	TGCGCCAGCACGATATCGGCAGATACGCAGTATTTT	CASTISADTQYF
TRBJ2-1	NA	TRBV9	NA	TGTGCCAGCAGCGTAATCTTGGGTGGGGTGGAGTTCTTC	CASSVILGGVEFF
TRBJ2-7	NA	TRBV18	TRBD1	TGTGCCAGCTCACCGCGACAGGGGTACTCCGACGAGCAGTACTTC	CASSPRQGYSDEQYF
TRBJ2-7	NA	TRBV15	NA	TGTGCCACCAGCAGAGAGGGGGGTTCCCCTTGGGAGCAGTACTTC	CATSREGGSPWEQYF
TRBJ2-6	NA	TRBV2	NA	TGTGCCAGCAGTGAACGTATTGGGGCTCTATCTGGGGCCAACGTCCTGACTTTC	CASSERIGALSGANVLTF
TRBJ1-5	NA	TRBV30	NA	TGTGCCTGGAGTGTTGCGGGGGGTAGACAGCCCCAGCATTTT	CAWSVAGGRQPQHF
TRBJ1-3	NA	TRBV15	NA	TGTGCCACCAGCAGCGCCCGGGGAACTGGAAACACCATATATTTT	CATSSARGTGNTIYF
TRBJ2-2	NA	TRBV29-1	NA	TGCAGCGTTGAGAATAATAGGGGCACCGGGGAGCTGTTTTTT	CSVENNRGTGELFF
TRBJ1-1	few	TRBV2	TRBD1	TGTGCCAGCAGACTAGACAGGGAAGCTGAAGCTTTCTTT	CASRLDREAEAFF
TRBJ2-1	NA	TRBV9	NA	TGTGCCAGCAGCGTAGGGTACAATGAGCAGTTCTTC	CASSVGYNEQFF
TRBJ2-2	few	TRBV11-3	TRBD2	TGTGCCAGCAGCTTCAGGGGAGCGGGAGGTCCCCCCGGGGAGCTGTTTTTT	CASSFRGAGGPPGELFF